The 17 T cell receptor beta chains given below trace back to one sample, sequenced in a study of blood T cells in healthy people across ages. The use of a sample-barcoded 5' primer and a J-beta primer mix characterized a second PCR of about 7 to 12 cycles. Each CDR3 protein is one row after TCRdb ran MiXCR on the 5' RACE reads. The sample shows around 1,500,000 distinct CDR3 sequences, 28% of them seen only once. The specimen was blood. All receptors derive from a young woman in good health.

To note about this clonotype: A clone one base away is much larger, so this may be a read error. This chain connects TRBV28 to TRBJ2-4, with a tentative D call TRBD1 (6 bases). The CDR3 consists of 13 residues. V lost 6 bases and J lost 7, with 13 bases in between. Germline CDR1 is MDHEN and CDR2 is SYDVKM. For the CDR3, the DNA is TGTGCCAGCAGGTTAGCGCAGGGGAACATTCAGTACTTC. It encodes CASRLAQGNIQYF.

This clonotype was seen a few times. The V and J genes are TRBV9 and TRBJ2-3, with TRBD2 matching 8 bases. The ends lost 0 bases at V and 3 bases at J; junction bases unmatched: 3. The CDR3 loop spans 15 amino acids. Germline V gives CDR1 SGDLS, CDR2 YYNGEE. The CDR3 coding sequence is TGTGCCAGCAGCGTAGAAGCGGGGGTAACAGATACGCAGTATTTT. Protein sequence: CASSVEAGVTDTQYF.

The rearrangement uses TRBV7-9 and TRBJ1-2; D may be TRBD1 (6 bases). The CDR3 contains 13 residues. Between the trimmed V and J ends, which lost 10 bases and 7 bases, there was a span of 19 bases. The V gene's germline CDR1 is SEHNR and CDR2 FQNEAQ (reference sequence). CDR3 DNA sequence: TGTGCCATACAGGACAGCAGCTGGGGTGGCTACACCTTC. It is translated as CAIQDSSWGGYTF.

Turning to this clonotype: The germline gene is not matched at one end of the junction; a read error may be the cause. The chain employs TRBV5-1 and TRBJ2-4; D possibly matches TRBD1 or TRBD2 (5 bases each). The CDR3 loop spans 15 amino acids. The V gene's germline CDR1 is SGHRS and CDR2 YFSETQ. CDR3 amino acids: CASSLGDLAKTIQYF. CDR3 DNA sequence: TGCGCCAGCAGCCTGGGGGATTTGGCCAAAACCATTCAGTACTTC.

Many counts were recorded for this clonotype. The chain couples TRBV15 to TRBJ2-1; D may be TRBD2 (7 bases). Trimming stripped 1 base from V and 5 bases from J, with 15 bases between. This CDR3 comprises 16 residues. The V gene's germline CDR1 is LNHNV and CDR2 YYDKDF (reference sequence). The CDR3 DNA follows: TGTGCCACCAGCAGAGTTTTGGAGGGGGGGCACAATGAGCAGTTCTTC. Amino acid sequence: CATSRVLEGGHNEQFF.

At least ten counts were recorded for this clonotype. V usage is TRBV14 and J usage is TRBJ1-1; D unclear. V lost 1 base and J 5 bases, leaving 8 bases between the germline ends. CDR3 size: 13 residues. Germline V gene sequence: CDR1 SGHDN, CDR2 FVKESK. The chain's CDR3 is CASSQVGGTEAFF. The CDR3 DNA is TGTGCCAGCAGCCAAGTTGGAGGGACTGAAGCTTTCTTT.

With respect to this clonotype: A much more abundant neighbour one base away suggests this may be a read error. The chain is built from TRBV29-1 and TRBJ1-2, with D unresolved. This CDR3 has 13 amino acids. Trimming shortened V by 4 bases and J by 8 bases, and 17 bases separated the two germline ends. Looked up from germline, CDR1 is SQVTM and CDR2 is ANQGSEA. The CDR3 sequence: CSVVTAGWLGYTF. Here the CDR3 DNA reads TGCAGCGTTGTAACAGCTGGTTGGTTAGGCTACACCTTC.

The chain carries TRBV5-1 and TRBJ2-3, with 8 positions matching TRBD2. CDR3 length: 17 residues. With 4 bases clipped from V and 2 bases from J, the junction kept 12 bases outside the gene matches. Germline CDR1 reads SGHRS; CDR2 reads YFSETQ. CDR3 sequence (DNA): TGCGCCAGCAGCGAAACCGTAAGCGGGGGATCCACAGATACGCAGTATTTT. Its translation: CASSETVSGGSTDTQYF.

This clonotype has ten or more counts. This chain links TRBV4-1 with TRBJ2-7; tentatively, D is TRBD1 (6 bases). This CDR3 has 13 amino acids. The germline V gene encodes CDR1 MGHRA and CDR2 YSYEKL. The V end was cut by 3 bases, the J end by 1 base, with 7 bases between. CDR3 amino acids: CASSQTGSYEQYF. CDR3 in DNA: TGCGCCAGCAGCCAGACAGGTTCCTACGAGCAGTACTTC.

This clonotype appeared many times. The chain has TRBV5-1 and TRBJ2-1, with D perhaps TRBD1 or TRBD2 (6 bases each). Trimming removed 7 bases from V and 7 bases from J, with 15 bases in between. There are 13 residues in the CDR3. The germline CDR1 and CDR2 sequences are SGHRS and YFSETQ. The CDR3 nucleotides are TGCGCCAGCGCCTCCGGGGGCCCGAATGAGCAGTTCTTC. Its protein is CASASGGPNEQFF.

This clonotype has at least ten counts. This chain uses TRBV20-1 with TRBJ2-1; 8 bases are shared with TRBD1. J gave up 6 bases and V 0 bases, and 4 bases lay outside the gene matches. Per the germline V gene, CDR1 is DFQATT and CDR2 is SNEGSKA (reference sequence). This CDR3 is 14 amino acids long. CDR3: CSARDGTGGNEQFF. As DNA, the CDR3 is TGCAGTGCTAGAGATGGGACAGGTGGCAATGAGCAGTTCTTC.

In this sample, this clonotype turned up many times. CDR3 amino acids: CSARDRRTSAYEQYF. Written as DNA, the CDR3 is TGCAGTGCTAGAGATCGCCGGACTAGTGCCTACGAGCAGTACTTC. This chain uses TRBV20-1 with TRBJ2-7; TRBD2 aligns across 7 bases. The CDR3 is made up of 15 amino acids. Germline assignment: CDR1 DFQATT and CDR2 SNEGSKA (reference sequence). The trim removed 0 bases at V and 2 bases at J, leaving 7 bases unmatched.

Points on this clonotype: Germline and junction disagree at one end, which may indicate a read error. The gene calls are TRBV5-1 and TRBJ2-3; D unclear. Germline loops: CDR1 SGHRS, CDR2 YFSETQ. The CDR3 has 15 amino acids. The CDR3 reads CANSFRSSSTDTQYF. Here the CDR3 DNA reads TGCGCCAACAGCTTTCGGAGTTCTAGCACAGATACGCAGTATTTT.

V usage is TRBV19 and J usage is TRBJ1-1; the D gene is possibly TRBD1 (6 bases). The CDR3 loop spans 10 amino acids. CDR1 and CDR2 from the germline V gene are LNHDA and SQIVND (reference sequence). V was trimmed by 9 bases and J by 6 bases, leaving 8 bases between them. CDR3 in amino acids: CASEGAEAFF. The CDR3 bases are TGTGCCAGCGAGGGGGCTGAAGCTTTCTTT.

A word on this clonotype: In this CDR3 the conserved last residue, phenylalanine or tryptophan, is missing, so a read error is likely. The rearrangement joins TRBV12-3 or TRBV12-4 to TRBJ1-1; a possible D gene is TRBD1 (6 bases). V dropped 6 bases and J dropped 8 bases, with 16 bases sitting between them. CDR3 length: 13 amino acids. The CDR3 coding sequence is TGTGCCAGCAGCGTCGACAGGAGAACAGAAGCTTTCTTG. It yields the protein CASSVDRRTEAFL.

The rearrangement joins TRBV21-1 to TRBJ2-7. TRBV21-1 is termed a pseudogene. The CDR3 has 16 residues. The CDR3 coding sequence is TGTGCCAGCAGCAAAGGCGCTAGCCGTAGCTCCTACGAGCAGTACTTC. Amino acid sequence: CASSKGASRSSYEQYF.

At least ten counts were recorded for this clonotype. The chain links TRBV12-3 or TRBV12-4 to TRBJ2-7; the match to TRBD1 covers 9 bases. The trim removed 4 bases at V and 4 bases at J, leaving 5 bases unmatched. The CDR3 spans 14 residues. The CDR3 loop is CASSWGQGRYEQYF. The DNA of the CDR3 is TGTGCCAGCAGTTGGGGACAGGGAAGGTACGAGCAGTACTTC.